This T cell receptor (beta chain) was identified in a study of T-cell reconstitution after alpha-beta-depleted transplantation in children. V dropped 10 bases and J dropped 6; count of bases not matched to a gene: 13. Looked up from germline, CDR1 is LNHDA and CDR2 is SQIVND (reference sequence). The CDR3 is 16 residues long. It was with unique molecular identifiers that the TCRbeta library was prepared. MiXCR, applied by TCRdb to the PCR reads, yields one record per CDR3 protein. The sample lists roughly 45,000 distinct CDR3 sequences; around 9% were seen once. V usage is TRBV19 and J usage is TRBJ2-2, with TRBD1 matching 11 bases. The sequence derives from a male patient between 2 and 9 years old who had a stem cell transplant for chronic granulomatous disease, so the T cells may come from the graft donor. Sample: PBMCs, mostly from graft donor cells, taken 60 days after TCRalphabeta/CD19-depleted stem cell transplant. CDR3 loop: CATGTGGPAGAGELFF. The CDR3 nucleotides read TGTGCCACCGGGACAGGGGGACCGGCGGGAGCCGGGGAGCTGTTTTTT.